The 17 T cell receptor beta chains given below trace back to one sample, sequenced in a study of blood T cell repertoires in COVID-19. Using immunoSEQ multiplex PCR, the repertoire was profiled, and TCRdb retains in-frame clones only, with some absent. Of 25,000 to 35,000 clones listed, roughly nine tenths are singletons. Sequencing was done on a sample of peripheral blood. All receptors come from a woman aged 40 to 50 with active or convalescent COVID-19.

The chain combines TRBV13 with TRBJ1-1, with D possibly TRBD1 on 5 matching bases. Germline V gives CDR1 PRHDT, CDR2 FYEKMQ (reference sequence). This CDR3 region has 12 residues. V was shortened by 4 bases and J by 10 bases, with 13 bases between the two germline ends. The CDR3 nucleotides are TGTGCCAGCAGCTCTCAGGTGGGGGGAGCTTTCTTT. This translates into CASSSQVGGAFF.

Here the CDR3 reads CASSQDGTSTEAFF. The CDR3 DNA reads as TGCGCCAGCAGCCAAGATGGTACGAGCACTGAAGCTTTCTTT. The chain recombines TRBV4-1 with TRBJ1-1; no clear D gene. V dropped 0 bases and J dropped 4 bases, with 9 bases sitting between them. This CDR3 is 14 amino acids long. Germline V gene lookup returns CDR1 MGHRA and CDR2 YSYEKL.

V is TRBV5-1 and J is TRBJ1-6, with D possibly being TRBD1 (6 bases). The CDR3 spans 14 residues. CDR1 SGHRS and CDR2 YFSETQ come from the germline V gene. The ends were cut back, 0 bases at V and 7 bases at J, with 8 bases in the middle. The DNA for the CDR3 is TGCGCCAGCAGCTTGGAGGGGGACAATTCACCCCTCCACTTT. This codes for CASSLEGDNSPLHF.

The V and J genes are TRBV6-6 and TRBJ2-1, with a tentative D call TRBD2 (7 bases). Germline lookup yields CDR1 MNHNY and CDR2 SVGAGI (reference sequence). V was trimmed by 5 bases and J by 0 bases, leaving 17 bases between them. This CDR3 contains 17 residues. CDR3 DNA sequence: TGTGCCAGCAGTCCTCCTGCGGGGGCGAGCTCCTACAATGAGCAGTTCTTC. This encodes CASSPPAGASSYNEQFF.

This chain connects TRBV6-1 to TRBJ2-2, with D unresolved. Trimming took off 2 bases at V and 4 bases at J, with 14 bases between the two ends. The germline gives CDR1 MNHNS, CDR2 SASEGT. CDR3 size: 16 residues. As DNA, the CDR3 is TGTGCCAGCAGTGAATGGGCCGGATCGATCACCGGGGAGCTGTTTTTT. It codes for CASSEWAGSITGELFF.

J is TRBJ1-5 and V is TRBV6-1; D possibly corresponds to TRBD1 (5 bases). The germline V gene has CDR1 MNHNS and CDR2 SASEGT. V dropped 1 base and J dropped 6 bases, with 13 bases sitting between them. The length of the CDR3 is 15 residues. The CDR3 loop reads CASSEGQSGAQPQHF. In DNA form, the CDR3 reads TGTGCCAGCAGTGAAGGACAGAGTGGGGCTCAGCCCCAGCATTTT.

In this sample, this clone turned up once. This chain links TRBV10-1 with TRBJ1-5; 7 bases fit TRBD1. This CDR3 is built from 13 residues. Per the germline V gene, CDR1 is WNHNN and CDR2 is SYGVQD (reference sequence). The V and J ends lost 9 bases and 5 bases, in that order; junction bases with no gene match: 7. CDR3 amino acids: CARAGGRYQPQHF. The CDR3, as DNA: TGCGCCAGGGCAGGGGGTAGGTATCAGCCCCAGCATTTT.

The chain uses TRBV5-1 and TRBJ2-2, with D possibly matching TRBD2 (6 bases). V dropped 2 bases and J dropped 4 bases, with 30 bases sitting between them. CDR1 is SGHRS, CDR2 YFSETQ, per germline. The CDR3 runs to 21 residues. The CDR3, as DNA: TGCGCCAGCAGCTTAACCCCGCCGAGGGGCGGGAAGGGCGAGGGCACCGGGGAGCTGTTTTTT. This sequence encodes CASSLTPPRGGKGEGTGELFF.

The chain is built from TRBV9 and TRBJ2-7; no clear D. Trimming pared 4 bases from V and 3 bases from J, leaving 8 bases between. Germline-derived CDR1 and CDR2 are SGDLS and YYNGEE. The CDR3 has 12 amino acids. The DNA of the CDR3 is TGTGCCAGCAGCCTTAACAGCTACGAGCAGTACTTC. It specifies CASSLNSYEQYF.

The gene calls are TRBV7-9 and TRBJ2-1; 12 nucleotides align to TRBD2. The CDR3 loop spans 19 amino acids. CDR1 SEHNR and CDR2 FQNEAQ come from the germline V gene (reference sequence). V lost 4 bases to trimming and J lost 10 bases; unmatched junction nucleotides: 20. In nucleotides, the CDR3 is TGTGCCAGCAGCTCCCCCGCACTGGGTCCTAGCGGGAGGGCTTCCGAGCAGTTCTTC. Translating gives CASSSPALGPSGRASEQFF. Variable domain in full (rest from reference TRBV7-9 and TRBJ2-1): DTGVSQNPRHKITKRGQNVTFRCDPISEHNRLYWYRQTLGQGPEFLTYFQNEAQLEKSRLLSDRFSAERPKGSFSTLEIQRTEQGDSAMYLCASSSPALGPSGRASEQFFGPGTRLTVL.

The chain recombines TRBV28 with TRBJ1-2; 9 bases are a match to TRBD1. Germline CDR1 MDHEN, CDR2 SYDVKM. The CDR3 runs to 13 residues. The V segment lost 6 bases and the J segment 4 bases; nucleotides outside the gene matches: 3. The CDR3 loop reads CASRDRGGYGYTF. The CDR3 DNA reads TGTGCCAGCAGGGACAGGGGCGGCTATGGCTACACCTTC.

The chain joins TRBV18 to TRBJ1-4; D remains unclear. The CDR3 totals 14 residues. CDR1 and CDR2 (germline): KGHSH, LQKENI. V was pared by 5 bases and J by 3 bases, with 10 bases between. The CDR3 region is CASSATESNEKLFF. The DNA of the CDR3 is TGTGCCAGCTCAGCGACGGAGTCTAATGAAAAACTGTTTTTT. Full variable domain (missing parts from reference TRBV18 and TRBJ1-4): NAGVMQNPRHLVRRRGQEARLRCSPMKGHSHVYWYRQLPEEGLKFMVYLQKENIIDESGMPKERFSAEFPKEGPSILRIQQVVRGDSAAYFCASSATESNEKLFFGSGTQLSVL.

This chain's CDR3 is CASSLGGQGGPRDTQYF. In DNA, the CDR3 is TGCGCCAGCAGCTTGGGGGGACAGGGGGGACCCCGGGATACGCAGTATTTT. The chain combines TRBV5-1 with TRBJ2-3; 11 bases line up with TRBD1. J gave up 6 bases and V 0 bases, and 9 bases lay outside the gene matches. The CDR3 consists of 17 residues. In germline, CDR1 is SGHRS, CDR2 YFSETQ.

This clone was detected only a few times. This rearrangement joins TRBV5-6 to TRBJ1-5; perhaps TRBD1 as D (5 bases). The V end was cut by 0 bases, the J end by 4 bases, with 11 bases between. The germline gives CDR1 SGHDT, CDR2 YYEEEE. This CDR3 contains 15 residues. The CDR3, as DNA: TGTGCCAGCAGCTTGGTCAGGGAACTGAATCAGCCCCAGCATTTT. This codes for CASSLVRELNQPQHF.

The chain joins TRBV7-2 to TRBJ2-2, with 15 bases fitting TRBD2. The CDR3 length is 17 residues. The ends lost 5 bases at V and 7 bases at J; junction bases unmatched: 8. Germline lookup yields CDR1 SGHTA and CDR2 FQGNSA. DNA of the CDR3: TGTGCCAGCAGCCGGACTAGCGGGGGGGCTGCGGTCGGGGAGCTGTTTTTT. This translates into CASSRTSGGAAVGELFF.

The chain joins TRBV5-4 to TRBJ2-7, with 7 positions matching TRBD2. J lost 3 bases, V lost 0 bases, and 6 bases had no gene match. Germline V lookup: CDR1 SGHNT, CDR2 YYREEE (reference sequence). The CDR3 consists of 15 residues. The DNA for the CDR3 is TGTGCCAGCAGCTTGGCCTGGGAGGGCCTCTACGAGCAGTACTTC. Protein sequence: CASSLAWEGLYEQYF.

The V gene is TRBV28, the J gene TRBJ1-5; no firm D call. The germline V gene has CDR1 MDHEN and CDR2 SYDVKM. The CDR3 spans 15 residues. V was clipped by 6 bases and J by 3 bases, with 15 bases between them. The CDR3 sequence is CASSAQSGANQPQHF. The CDR3, as DNA: TGTGCCAGCAGCGCCCAGAGCGGCGCCAATCAGCCCCAGCATTTT.